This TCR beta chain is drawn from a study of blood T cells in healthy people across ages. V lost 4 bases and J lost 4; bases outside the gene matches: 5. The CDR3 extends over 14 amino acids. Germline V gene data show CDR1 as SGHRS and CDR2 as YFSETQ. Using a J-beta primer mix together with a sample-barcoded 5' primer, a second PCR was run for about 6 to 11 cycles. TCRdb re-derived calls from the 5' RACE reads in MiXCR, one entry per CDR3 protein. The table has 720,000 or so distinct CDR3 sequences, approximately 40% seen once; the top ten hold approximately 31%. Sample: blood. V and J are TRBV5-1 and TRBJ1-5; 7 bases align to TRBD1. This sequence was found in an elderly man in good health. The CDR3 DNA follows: TGCGCCAGCAGCGAGACAGGGCCGAATCAGCCCCAGCATTTT. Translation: CASSETGPNQPQHF.